One and the same sample provided the 9 T cell receptor beta chains below, sequenced in a study of blood T cells in healthy people across ages. Through a sample-barcoded 5' primer and a J-beta primer mix, a second PCR was run for roughly 6 to 11 cycles. TCRdb re-analysed the 5' RACE reads in MiXCR, keeping a single row per CDR3 protein. The sample holds under 2 million distinct CDR3 sequences; 30% to 40% are singletons and the top ten take around 11%. The sequencing input was blood. The source of these receptors is a woman in her twenties or thirties in good health.

This clonotype turned up a few times. V and J are TRBV20-1 and TRBJ2-3; D perhaps matches TRBD2 (6 bases). CDR1 is DFQATT and CDR2 is SNEGSKA in the germline V gene (reference sequence). The CDR3 covers 12 residues. V lost 8 bases and J 5 bases, leaving 14 bases between the germline ends. This CDR3 is CSLGGLGDTQYF. DNA of the CDR3: TGCAGTTTGGGGGGTTTAGGAGATACGCAGTATTTT.

This clonotype has a handful of counts. The J gene is TRBJ2-1, the V gene TRBV7-9; TRBD1 matches 9 bases. In germline, CDR1 is SEHNR, CDR2 FQNEAQ (reference sequence). This CDR3 spans 14 amino acids. Trimming cost V 5 bases and J 6 bases; bases outside gene matches: 5. As DNA, the CDR3 is TGTGCCAGCAGCCAGGACAGGGGATCCAATGAGCAGTTCTTC. Amino acid sequence: CASSQDRGSNEQFF.

This clonotype was picked up a small number of times. The rearrangement joins TRBV2 to TRBJ2-1; TRBD2 aligns across 7 bases. Trimming removed 7 bases from V and 8 bases from J; junction bases left unmatched: 11. The CDR3 has 14 residues. Germline lookup yields CDR1 SNHLY and CDR2 FYNNEI. CDR3 protein: CASTLLASGDEQFF. As DNA, the CDR3 is TGTGCCAGCACCCTTCTTGCGAGCGGGGATGAGCAGTTCTTC.

The chain joins TRBV10-3 to TRBJ1-2; D is uncertain. Trimming cost V 3 bases and J 8 bases, with 10 bases left between them. There are 12 residues in the CDR3. Per germline, CDR1 ENHRY and CDR2 SYGVKD. The CDR3 here is CAISDGVGGYTF. The CDR3 region has the DNA TGTGCCATCAGTGATGGGGTCGGGGGCTACACCTTC.

The chain uses TRBV6-6 and TRBJ2-3; D gene ambiguous. The CDR3 spans 13 residues. Trimming cost V 6 bases and J 9 bases, with 16 bases left between them. CDR1 is MNHNY and CDR2 is SVGAGI in the germline V gene (reference sequence). As DNA, the CDR3 is TGTGCCAGCAGCCCAAGGTCGGCGTTCACGCAGTATTTT. This translates into CASSPRSAFTQYF.

This clonotype was picked up many times. The chain couples TRBV6-1 to TRBJ2-3; TRBD2 matches 8 bases. The germline CDR1 and CDR2 sequences are MNHNS and SASEGT. This CDR3 spans 14 amino acids. V was pared by 2 bases and J by 3 bases, with 1 base of the junction left unmatched. The CDR3 reads CASSERGGTDTQYF. CDR3 nucleotide sequence: TGTGCCAGCAGTGAACGGGGGGGGACAGATACGCAGTATTTT.

This clonotype was recorded many times. The chain links TRBV29-1 to TRBJ2-7, with 7 bases matching TRBD1. From germline, CDR1 is SQVTM and CDR2 ANQGSEA. The CDR3 runs 15 residues. Losses at the gene ends were 2 bases for V and 2 bases for J; bases not matched to a gene: 9. CDR3 sequence reads: CSVETGEQGAYEQYF. CDR3 sequence (DNA): TGCAGCGTTGAAACCGGAGAGCAGGGGGCCTACGAGCAGTACTTC.

This chain links TRBV9 with TRBJ1-2; D ambiguous. This CDR3 is 12 amino acids long. Trimming shortened V by 6 bases and J by 8 bases, and 14 bases separated the two germline ends. Germline lookup yields CDR1 SGDLS and CDR2 YYNGEE. Here the CDR3 DNA reads TGTGCCAGCACTACCAACCTGGGGGGCTACACCTTC. Its protein is CASTTNLGGYTF. Based on the CDR3 plus reference TRBV9 and TRBJ1-2, the full variable domain is DSGVTQTPKHLITATGQRVTLRCSPRSGDLSVYWYQQSLDQGLQFLIQYYNGEERAKGNILERFSAQQFPDLHSELNLSSLELGDSALYFCASTTNLGGYTFGSGTRLTVV.

This clonotype was counted many times. The chain links TRBV7-9 to TRBJ2-7; maybe TRBD1 (6 bases). Germline V gene lookup returns CDR1 SEHNR and CDR2 FQNEAQ (reference sequence). This CDR3 is 14 amino acids long. The V and J ends lost 5 bases and 1 base respectively, with 12 bases between them. The CDR3 region has the DNA TGTGCCAGCAGCCGAACGGACAGTTCCTACGAGCAGTACTTC. Translation gives CASSRTDSSYEQYF.